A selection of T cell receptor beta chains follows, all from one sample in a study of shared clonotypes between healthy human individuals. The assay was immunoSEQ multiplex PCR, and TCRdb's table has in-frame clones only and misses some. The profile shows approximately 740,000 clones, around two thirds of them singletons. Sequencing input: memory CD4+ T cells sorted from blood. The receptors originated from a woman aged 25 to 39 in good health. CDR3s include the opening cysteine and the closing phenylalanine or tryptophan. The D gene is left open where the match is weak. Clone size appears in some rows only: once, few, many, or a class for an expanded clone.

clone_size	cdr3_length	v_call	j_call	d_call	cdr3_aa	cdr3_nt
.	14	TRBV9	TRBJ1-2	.	CASSVSGSSYGYTF	TGTGCCAGCAGCGTAAGCGGGTCGAGCTATGGCTACACCTTC
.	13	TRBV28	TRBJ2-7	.	CASRSTNSYEQYF	TGTGCCAGCAGATCGACTAACTCCTACGAGCAGTACTTC
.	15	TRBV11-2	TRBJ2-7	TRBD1	CASSSAGTGAYEQYF	TGTGCCAGCAGCTCCGCCGGGACAGGGGCCTACGAGCAGTACTTC
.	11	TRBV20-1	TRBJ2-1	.	CSASRRGEQFF	TGCAGTGCTAGTAGGCGGGGTGAGCAGTTCTTC
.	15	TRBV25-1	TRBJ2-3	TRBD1	CASSGDRHGGYTQYF	TGTGCCAGCAGTGGGGACAGGCACGGTGGGTATACGCAGTATTTT
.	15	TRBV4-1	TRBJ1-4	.	CASSPTLYGGEKLFF	TGCGCCAGCAGCCCAACTTTGTACGGCGGTGAAAAACTGTTTTTT
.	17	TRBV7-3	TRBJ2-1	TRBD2	CASSLTSLAVSYNEQFF	TGTGCCAGCAGCTTAACGTCCCTAGCGGTTTCCTACAATGAGCAGTTCTTC
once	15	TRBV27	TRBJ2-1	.	CASSLGGARLNEQFF	TGTGCCAGCAGTTTAGGGGGGGCGCGGCTCAATGAGCAGTTCTTC
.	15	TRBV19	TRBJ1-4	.	CASSSSTDRDEKLFF	TGTGCCAGTAGTTCTTCGACAGACCGTGATGAAAAACTGTTTTTT
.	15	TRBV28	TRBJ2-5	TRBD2	CASRGGSSGQETQYF	TGTGCCAGCAGGGGGGGGTCTAGCGGACAAGAGACCCAGTACTTC
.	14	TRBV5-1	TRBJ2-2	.	CASSLGHITGELFF	TGCGCCAGCAGCTTGGGCCACATCACCGGGGAGCTGTTTTTT
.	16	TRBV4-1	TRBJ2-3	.	CASSQTLVGSTDTQYF	TGCGCCAGCAGCCAAACCCTGGTGGGAAGCACAGATACGCAGTATTTT
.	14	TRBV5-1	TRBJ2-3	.	CASSLGRTEDTQYF	TGCGCCAGCAGCTTGGGACGGACAGAAGATACGCAGTATTTT
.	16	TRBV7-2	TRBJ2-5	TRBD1	CASSLGVRNRGETQYF	TGTGCCAGCAGCTTAGGTGTGCGTAACAGGGGTGAGACCCAGTACTTC
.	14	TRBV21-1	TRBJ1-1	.	CASSPVAGNTEAFF	TGTGCCAGCAGCCCGGTCGCGGGGAACACTGAAGCTTTCTTT
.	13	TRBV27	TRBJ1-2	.	CASSRTGYYGYTF	TGTGCCAGCAGTCGGACCGGATACTATGGCTACACCTTC
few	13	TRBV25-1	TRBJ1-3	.	CASSDAWGNTIYF	TGTGCCAGCAGTGATGCGTGGGGAAACACCATATATTTT
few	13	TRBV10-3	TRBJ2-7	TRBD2	CATTGTSFYEQYF	TGTGCCACCACCGGGACTAGCTTTTACGAGCAGTACTTC
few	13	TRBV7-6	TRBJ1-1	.	CASSLAGNTEAFF	TGTGCCAGCAGCTTAGCAGGGAACACTGAAGCTTTCTTT
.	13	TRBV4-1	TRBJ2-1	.	CASSQDYLNEQFF	TGCGCCAGCAGCCAAGATTACCTCAATGAGCAGTTCTTC
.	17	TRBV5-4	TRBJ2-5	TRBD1	CASSPSSGTGDQETQYF	TGTGCCAGCAGCCCGAGCTCAGGGACAGGGGACCAAGAGACCCAGTACTTC
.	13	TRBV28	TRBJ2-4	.	CASSSQRGYIQYF	TGTGCCAGCAGCTCACAAAGGGGATACATTCAGTACTTC
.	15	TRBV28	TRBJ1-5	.	CASSSPVGPHQPQHF	TGTGCCAGCAGTTCCCCGGTAGGGCCCCATCAGCCCCAGCATTTT
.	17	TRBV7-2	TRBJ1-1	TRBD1	CASSLWGQGSRDTEAFF	TGTGCCAGCAGCTTATGGGGACAGGGGTCTAGGGACACTGAAGCTTTCTTT
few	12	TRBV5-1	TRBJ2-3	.	CASREGADTQYF	TGCGCCAGCAGGGAGGGGGCAGATACGCAGTATTTT
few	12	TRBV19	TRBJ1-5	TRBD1	CASTQGNQPQHF	TGTGCCAGTACACAGGGGAATCAGCCCCAGCATTTT
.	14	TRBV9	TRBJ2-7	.	CASSVSGYTYEQYF	TGTGCCAGCAGCGTTTCAGGGTACACCTACGAGCAGTACTTC
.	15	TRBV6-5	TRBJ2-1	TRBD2	CASSSLAGGGNEQFF	TGTGCCAGCAGTTCTCTAGCGGGAGGGGGAAATGAGCAGTTCTTC
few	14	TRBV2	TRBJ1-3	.	CASSVRTSGNTIYF	TGTGCCAGCAGTGTTAGGACAAGTGGAAACACCATATATTTT
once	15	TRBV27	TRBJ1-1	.	CASIRGQGLRTEAFF	TGTGCCAGCATCCGAGGGCAGGGACTGAGGACTGAAGCTTTCTTT
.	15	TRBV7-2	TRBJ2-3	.	CASSPLLLATDTQYF	TGTGCCAGCAGCCCGCTATTGTTGGCGACAGATACGCAGTATTTT
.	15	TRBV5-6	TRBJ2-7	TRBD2	CASSTKRGGSYEQYF	TGTGCCAGCAGTACCAAGCGGGGAGGTTCCTACGAGCAGTACTTC
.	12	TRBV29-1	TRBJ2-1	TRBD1	CSTGGVPNEQFF	TGCAGCACAGGGGGCGTCCCCAATGAGCAGTTCTTC
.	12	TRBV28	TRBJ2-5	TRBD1	CASTQGEETQYF	TGTGCCAGTACACAGGGGGAAGAGACCCAGTACTTC
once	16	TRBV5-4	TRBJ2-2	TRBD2	CASSLGGRASTGELFF	TGTGCCAGCAGCTTAGGCGGGAGGGCGAGCACCGGGGAGCTGTTTTTT
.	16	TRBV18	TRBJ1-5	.	CASSPLGSLSNQPQHF	TGTGCCAGCTCTCCTCTAGGCAGCCTTAGCAATCAGCCCCAGCATTTT
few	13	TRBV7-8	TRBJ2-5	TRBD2	CASSSSGGGTQYF	TGTGCCAGCAGCTCGAGCGGGGGGGGGACCCAGTACTTC
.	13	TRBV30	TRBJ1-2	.	CAWSRTNPGGYTF	TGTGCCTGGAGTAGGACGAACCCAGGGGGCTACACCTTC
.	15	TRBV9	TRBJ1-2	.	CASSVESGSYLGYTF	TGTGCCAGCAGCGTAGAGTCAGGATCCTATCTTGGCTACACCTTC
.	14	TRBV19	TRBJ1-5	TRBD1	CASSTPTGDQPQHF	TGTGCCAGTAGTACCCCTACAGGGGACCAGCCCCAGCATTTT
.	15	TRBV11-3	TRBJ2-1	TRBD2	CASSVLLAGVHEQFF	TGTGCCAGCAGCGTACTACTAGCGGGAGTTCATGAGCAGTTCTTC
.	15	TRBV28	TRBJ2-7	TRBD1	CASRLGTASSYEQYF	TGTGCCAGCAGGCTCGGGACAGCGAGCTCCTACGAGCAGTACTTC
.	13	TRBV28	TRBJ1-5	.	CASSSTGLQPQHF	TGTGCCAGCAGTTCAACGGGGCTCCAGCCCCAGCATTTT
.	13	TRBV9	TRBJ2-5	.	CASSGGPLETQYF	TGTGCCAGCAGCGGTGGCCCTTTAGAGACCCAGTACTTC
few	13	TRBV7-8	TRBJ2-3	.	CASSLVSTDTQYF	TGTGCCAGCAGCTTAGTTAGCACAGATACGCAGTATTTT
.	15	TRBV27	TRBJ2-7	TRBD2	CASSPGRVGGALRSF	TGTGCCAGCAGCCCGGGGAGGGTTGGCGGGGCGTTGAGGAGCTTC
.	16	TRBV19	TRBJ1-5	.	CASIPTGNVANQPQHF	TGTGCCAGTATCCCAACAGGGAACGTGGCCAATCAGCCCCAGCATTTT
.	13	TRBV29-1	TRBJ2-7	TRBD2	CSVLTSDSYEQYF	TGCAGCGTTTTGACTAGCGACTCCTACGAGCAGTACTTC
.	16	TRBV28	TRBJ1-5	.	CASSYIRGISNQPQHF	TGTGCCAGCAGTTATATTAGGGGGATCAGCAATCAGCCCCAGCATTTT
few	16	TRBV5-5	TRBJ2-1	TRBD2	CASSLQLAGAHSEQFF	TGTGCCAGCAGCTTGCAACTAGCGGGAGCCCATAGTGAGCAGTTCTTC
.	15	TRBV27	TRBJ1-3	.	CASSFAWNAGNTIYF	TGTGCCAGCAGCTTCGCATGGAACGCTGGAAACACCATATATTTT
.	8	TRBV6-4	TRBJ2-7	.	CARGGSTF	TGTGCCAGAGGGGGGTCAACCTTC
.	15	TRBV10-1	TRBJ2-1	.	CASSVKGLSYNEQFF	TGCGCCAGCAGTGTAAAAGGACTCTCCTACAATGAGCAGTTCTTC